These 26 T cell receptor beta chains were sequenced from one sample in a study of T cell repertoires in cytomegalovirus infection. TCRdb re-called the reads with MiXCR, one entry per CDR3 protein. The data show approximately 250,000 distinct CDR3 sequences, with approximately 9.1% seen just once and approximately 15% held by the top ten. Input material: PBMCs. Source of these receptors: a human donor in good health (CMV status not recorded). Some clones in this sample may be carry-over from other donors' samples.

This clonotype was detected only a few times. This chain uses TRBV7-2 with TRBJ2-5; D not resolved. Germline V CDR1 and CDR2: SGHTA, FQGNSA. This CDR3 is built from 13 residues. Trimming took 1 base from V and 5 from J, leaving 8 bases between them. CDR3 amino acids: CASSLVIPETQYF. The CDR3 DNA sequence: TGTGCCAGCAGCTTAGTGATTCCGGAGACCCAGTACTTC.

This chain connects TRBV28 to TRBJ1-1; D is uncertain. The CDR3 consists of 11 residues. Germline CDR1 MDHEN, CDR2 SYDVKM. Between the trimmed V and J ends, which lost 8 bases and 11 bases, there was a span of 15 bases. The CDR3 DNA reads as TGTGCCAGCTACAGTGATTGGAGGGCTTTCTTT. It is translated as CASYSDWRAFF. Variable domain in full (rest from reference TRBV28 and TRBJ1-1): DVKVTQSSRYLVKRTGEKVFLECVQDMDHENMFWYRQDPGLGLRLIYFSYDVKMKEKGDIPEGYSVSREKKERFSLILESASTNQTSMYLCASYSDWRAFFGQGTRLTVV.

There are many counts of this clonotype. V usage is TRBV19 and J usage is TRBJ2-3; D perhaps matches TRBD2 (5 bases). V shed 3 bases and J shed 1 base, with 14 bases lying between them. This CDR3 is 16 amino acids long. In germline, CDR1 is LNHDA, CDR2 SQIVND (reference sequence). CDR3 residues: CASSMEERIRTDTQYF. CDR3 DNA: TGTGCCAGTAGTATGGAAGAGCGGATCCGCACAGATACGCAGTATTTT.

This clonotype was counted at least ten times. This chain joins TRBV12-3 or TRBV12-4 and TRBJ1-4, with D possibly matching TRBD1 (6 bases). The V gene lost 3 bases and the J gene lost 3 bases, with 11 bases spanning the gap. The CDR3 totals 15 residues. The CDR3 nucleotides are TGTGCCAGCAGTTTTCGGGGGGCGTCTAATGAAAAACTGTTTTTT. Translation gives CASSFRGASNEKLFF.

This clonotype was recorded at least ten times. This chain joins TRBV7-2 and TRBJ1-1, with D unresolved. The CDR3 runs to 14 residues. Germline V lookup: CDR1 SGHTA, CDR2 FQGNSA. V was cut by 2 bases and J by 7 bases, with 14 bases left in between. The CDR3 reads CASSLLLQAIEAFF. The CDR3 DNA reads TGTGCCAGCAGCTTACTCTTGCAGGCAATTGAAGCTTTCTTT. Full variable domain (outside the CDR3, taken from reference TRBV7-2 and TRBJ1-1): GAGVSQSPSNKVTEKGKDVELRCDPISGHTALYWYRQSLGQGLEFLIYFQGNSAPDKSGLPSDRFSAERTGGSVSTLTIQRTQQEDSAVYLCASSLLLQAIEAFFGQGTRLTVV.

Ten or more counts support this clonotype. V usage is TRBV5-1 and J usage is TRBJ2-6; the match to TRBD1 covers 8 bases. This CDR3 comprises 18 residues. CDR1 and CDR2 from the germline V gene are SGHRS and YFSETQ. V lost 0 bases, J lost 1 base, and 6 bases stayed unmatched. CDR3 residues: CASSLAGGANSGANVLTF. The CDR3 bases are TGCGCCAGCAGCTTGGCAGGGGGCGCTAATTCTGGGGCCAACGTCCTGACTTTC. Together with reference TRBV5-1 and TRBJ2-6, the CDR3 gives the full variable domain: KAGVTQTPRYLIKTRGQQVTLSCSPISGHRSVSWYQQTPGQGLQFLFEYFSETQRNKGNFPGRFSGRQFSNSRSEMNVSTLELGDSALYLCASSLAGGANSGANVLTFGAGSRLTVL.

This clonotype has at least ten counts. This chain joins TRBV7-2 and TRBJ2-3, with D possibly TRBD2 on 7 matching bases. The V end was cut by 2 bases, the J end by 2 bases, with 11 bases between. CDR1 is SGHTA, CDR2 FQGNSA, per germline. CDR3 length: 15 amino acids. CDR3 DNA sequence: TGTGCCAGCAGCTTACGCGGGGGCCCCACAGATACGCAGTATTTT. Translation: CASSLRGGPTDTQYF.

This clonotype was found a few times. V usage is TRBV12-3 or TRBV12-4 and J usage is TRBJ2-2; 8 nucleotides agree with TRBD1. The CDR3 runs to 18 residues. The V gene end was trimmed by 2 bases and the J gene end by 1 base; junction bases not matched to a gene: 9. CDR3 in DNA: TGTGCCAGCAGTTTAAAAGGGGCCGGGACAGGGAACACCGGGGAGCTGTTTTTT. Its protein product is CASSLKGAGTGNTGELFF.

The chain employs TRBV18 and TRBJ2-5; D unresolved. The V end lost 2 bases, the J end lost 7 bases, and 14 bases lay between the germline ends. CDR3 length equals 14 residues. Germline V gene lookup returns CDR1 KGHSH and CDR2 LQKENI. CDR3 sequence reads: CASSPFQDARTQYF. The DNA for the CDR3 is TGTGCCAGCTCACCATTTCAGGACGCGCGGACCCAGTACTTC. Based on the CDR3 plus reference TRBV18 and TRBJ2-5, the full variable domain is NAGVMQNPRHLVRRRGQEARLRCSPMKGHSHVYWYRQLPEEGLKFMVYLQKENIIDESGMPKERFSAEFPKEGPSILRIQQVVRGDSAAYFCASSPFQDARTQYFGPGTRLLVL.

There are many counts of this clonotype. The chain has TRBV7-2 and TRBJ2-4, with 9 bases matching TRBD2. The germline gives CDR1 SGHTA, CDR2 FQGNSA. There are 15 residues in the CDR3. V lost 5 bases, J lost 0 bases, and 2 bases stayed unmatched. CDR3 protein: CASSPSGIAKNIQYF. Written as DNA, the CDR3 is TGTGCCAGCAGCCCTAGCGGGATAGCCAAAAACATTCAGTACTTC.

This clonotype was detected a few times. This chain joins TRBV6-2 or TRBV6-3 and TRBJ2-7; possible D gene TRBD1, 6 bases. This CDR3 is 15 amino acids long. Germline V gene sequence: CDR1 MNHEY, CDR2 SVGEGT. The V gene lost 7 bases and the J gene lost 1 base, with 17 bases spanning the gap. The CDR3 DNA is TGTGCCAGCACTAAAAACCGGGACACATCCTACGAGCAGTACTTC. This sequence encodes CASTKNRDTSYEQYF.

In this sample, this clonotype turned up many times. The chain is built from TRBV28 and TRBJ2-7; the D is unclear. V was clipped by 8 bases and J by 2 bases, with 10 bases between them. CDR3 length: 12 residues. Germline V gives CDR1 MDHEN, CDR2 SYDVKM. The CDR3 DNA reads TGTGCCAGCTACAGCCCCCCCTACGAGCAGTACTTC. Protein sequence: CASYSPPYEQYF.

The gene calls are TRBV28 and TRBJ2-7; D gene unclear. The V gene lost 5 bases and the J gene lost 6 bases, with 14 bases spanning the gap. The CDR3 contains 13 residues. Germline V gene sequence: CDR1 MDHEN, CDR2 SYDVKM. CDR3 protein: CASSQEQSSEQYF. As DNA, the CDR3 is TGTGCCAGCAGTCAGGAGCAAAGCTCCGAGCAGTACTTC. The full variable domain, its missing parts supplied by reference TRBV28 and TRBJ2-7, is DVKVTQSSRYLVKRTGEKVFLECVQDMDHENMFWYRQDPGLGLRLIYFSYDVKMKEKGDIPEGYSVSREKKERFSLILESASTNQTSMYLCASSQEQSSEQYFGPGTRLTVT.

This clonotype was recorded many times. The chain joins TRBV7-8 to TRBJ1-3; D possibly corresponds to TRBD1 (5 bases). CDR1 SGHVS and CDR2 FQNEAQ come from the germline V gene. The CDR3 extends over 17 amino acids. Trimming took 1 base from V and 0 from J, leaving 13 bases between them. Written as DNA, the CDR3 is TGTGCCAGCAGCTTAGGGGGCGGATTCATCTCTGGAAACACCATATATTTT. This translates into CASSLGGGFISGNTIYF.

This clonotype was picked up many times. A read error may account for a junction end that differs from germline. J is TRBJ2-7 and V is TRBV7-2; the D is unclear. This CDR3 comprises 14 residues. CDR1 is SGHTA and CDR2 is FQGNSA in the germline V gene. The DNA for the CDR3 is TGTGCCAGCAGTTTAGAGACTGTATCCTACGAGCAGTACTTC. Protein product: CASSLETVSYEQYF.

This clonotype was seen a few times. This rearrangement joins TRBV19 to TRBJ2-7, with 10 bases lining up with TRBD1. This CDR3 is built from 15 residues. V dropped 5 bases and J dropped 1; count of bases not matched to a gene: 5. Germline V gene data show CDR1 as LNHDA and CDR2 as SQIVND (reference sequence). CDR3 in amino acids: CASSRTGGESYEQYF. CDR3 DNA: TGTGCCAGTAGTCGGACAGGGGGAGAATCCTACGAGCAGTACTTC.

This clonotype was observed many times. V gene TRBV28 combines with J gene TRBJ1-1; weak D call: TRBD1 (6 bases). From germline, CDR1 is MDHEN and CDR2 SYDVKM. Trimming removed 6 bases from V and 4 bases from J, with 18 bases in between. The CDR3 is made up of 15 amino acids. CDR3 nucleotides: TGTGCCAGCAGCGTCGCAGGGAGGGGGATCACTGAAGCTTTCTTT. This translates into CASSVAGRGITEAFF.

The V call is TRBV18, the J call TRBJ1-2, with D perhaps TRBD1 (5 bases). The V end was cut by 3 bases, the J end by 2 bases, with 16 bases between. The CDR3 length is 16 residues. Germline assignment: CDR1 KGHSH and CDR2 LQKENI. The CDR3 here is CASSPKTGDSNYGYTF. The CDR3 nucleotides are TGTGCCAGCTCACCGAAAACTGGGGACTCAAACTATGGCTACACCTTC.

The table lists this clonotype with many counts. CDR3 residues: CASNLGTSTDTQYF. As DNA, the CDR3 is TGTGCCAGCAACCTGGGGACGAGCACAGATACGCAGTATTTT. The chain uses TRBV7-8 and TRBJ2-3, with D possibly called TRBD1 or TRBD2 (5 bases each). The CDR3 sequence is 14 residues long. CDR1 is SGHVS, CDR2 FQNEAQ, per germline. Trimming left V 7 bases short and J 0 bases short, with 11 bases between.

There are a few counts of this clonotype. The gene calls are TRBV14 and TRBJ2-3; maybe TRBD1 (5 bases). Germline CDR1 reads SGHDN; CDR2 reads FVKESK. The ends were cut back, 1 base at V and 2 bases at J, with 10 bases in the middle. The length of the CDR3 is 15 residues. The CDR3, as DNA: TGTGCCAGCAGCCAAGGATGGGGCCCCACAGATACGCAGTATTTT. Translation gives CASSQGWGPTDTQYF. Using reference TRBV14 and TRBJ2-3 for the parts outside the CDR3, the full variable domain is EAGVTQFPSHSVIEKGQTVTLRCDPISGHDNLYWYRRVMGKEIKFLLHFVKESKQDESGMPNNRFLAERTGGTYSTLKVQPAELEDSGVYFCASSQGWGPTDTQYFGPGTRLTVL.

This clonotype was recorded at least ten times. The chain links TRBV6-6 to TRBJ1-5, with TRBD1 identical over 8 bases. The V segment lost 0 bases and the J segment 7 bases; nucleotides outside the gene matches: 5. CDR1 and CDR2 from the germline V gene are MNHNY and SVGAGI (reference sequence). The CDR3 is 15 residues long. CDR3 coding DNA: TGTGCCAGCAGTTACTCGGGCAGGGGGCAACAGCCCCAGCATTTT. Protein product: CASSYSGRGQQPQHF.

This clonotype was found many times. This sequence joins TRBV28 and TRBJ1-5; possible D gene TRBD1, 6 bases. The CDR3 spans 16 residues. From germline, CDR1 is MDHEN and CDR2 SYDVKM. The V and J ends lost 8 bases and 3 bases respectively, with 20 bases between them. The DNA of the CDR3 is TGTGCCAGCCACGAGGGGGGGGGACTCTTCAATCAGCCCCAGCATTTT. It yields the protein CASHEGGGLFNQPQHF.

Many counts were recorded for this clonotype. This rearrangement joins TRBV28 to TRBJ2-7; 12 nucleotides match TRBD1. V was clipped by 6 bases and J by 8 bases; unmatched bases: 5. Germline assignment: CDR1 MDHEN and CDR2 SYDVKM. CDR3 size: 13 residues. Here the CDR3 reads CASSLGTGGQQYF. The CDR3 DNA reads TGTGCCAGCAGCCTCGGGACAGGGGGCCAGCAGTACTTC.

The sample holds many counts of this clonotype. The chain couples TRBV6-1 to TRBJ2-3; D unclear. Germline V gives CDR1 MNHNS, CDR2 SASEGT. This CDR3 contains 13 residues. The germline V and J ends were trimmed by 5 bases and 4 bases, with 10 bases remaining between them. The CDR3 protein is CASSINSPDTQYF. Here the CDR3 DNA reads TGTGCCAGCAGTATCAATTCCCCAGATACGCAGTATTTT.

The chain joins TRBV3-1 to TRBJ1-3; D is uncertain. Germline V gene lookup returns CDR1 LGHDT and CDR2 YNNKEL (reference sequence). V lost 1 base and J 0 bases, leaving 7 bases between the germline ends. CDR3 length equals 15 residues. The CDR3 coding sequence is TGTGCCAGCAGCCAAGGTACGACCTCTGGAAACACCATATATTTT. It is translated as CASSQGTTSGNTIYF. Variable domain in full (rest from reference TRBV3-1 and TRBJ1-3): DTAVSQTPKYLVTQMGNDKSIKCEQNLGHDTMYWYKQDSKKFLKIMFSYNNKELIINETVPNRFSPKSPDKAHLNLHINSLELGDSAVYFCASSQGTTSGNTIYFGEGSWLTVV.

This clonotype came up many times. The chain uses TRBV19 and TRBJ2-7; no definite D call. This CDR3 contains 11 residues. V was trimmed by 6 bases and J by 6 bases, leaving 9 bases between them. The germline V gene encodes CDR1 LNHDA and CDR2 SQIVND (reference sequence). In DNA, the CDR3 is TGTGCCAGTAGCGGGCATCTCGAGCAGTACTTC. Its protein is CASSGHLEQYF.